This TCR beta chain originates from a study of blood T cell repertoires in COVID-19. For the study at large: Researchers got acute and convalescent COVID-19 samples from the United States, Italy and Spain.

Only one count was recorded for this clone. This CDR3 has 20 residues. V was cut by 0 bases and J by 4 bases, with 25 bases left in between. CDR1 and CDR2 (germline): SGHAT, FQNNGV. How the authors handled the data: Estimation of nucleated cell counts was performed using reference gene primer amplification. Assay: immunoSEQ multiplex PCR; the TCRdb copy retains only in-frame clones and omits some. Clonal size and the V and J genes are those of that table, whereas D and trimming came from the DNA. The repertoire holds 250,000 or so clones, with 75% to 90% as singletons. The chain carries TRBV11-2 and TRBJ2-1; D may be TRBD1 (5 bases). Sequencing used PBMCs or T cells enriched from blood (not recorded which). The sequence derives from a woman aged 40 to 50 who had been exposed to COVID-19. CDR3 coding DNA: TGTGCCAGCAGCTTAGATCGAGTCGCAGGCGGCAGGGCATCGTACAATGAGCAGTTCTTC. The encoded protein is CASSLDRVAGGRASYNEQFF.